This TCR beta chain was found in a study of cytomegalovirus exposure and HLA in healthy donors. Turning to the study itself: Ancestry clustering placed 81% of more than 350 genotyped donors in the Caucasian-associated cluster.

The CDR3 length is 14 residues. Germline V CDR1 and CDR2: MNHEY, SMNVEV (reference sequence). The ends lost 5 bases at V and 7 bases at J; junction bases unmatched: 5. Study-level findings and limits: A list of around 150 TCR beta chains associated with cytomegalovirus was given.

Points on this clone: Its antigen remains unknown.

PCR used 60 Vbeta primers and 13 Jbeta primers. Measured with immunoSEQ multiplex PCR; TCRdb has only the in-frame clones, and not every one. The sample contains 95,000 to 100,000 clones, approximately 78% of which appear only once. Sequenced input: PBMCs. The rearrangement links TRBV27 to TRBJ1-6; 7 nucleotides align to TRBD1. This receptor was identified in an older woman in good health and CMV-seronegative. In DNA, the CDR3 is TGTGCCAGCAGTCACGGGACAGCAAATTCACCCCTCCACTTT. Amino acids: CASSHGTANSPLHF.